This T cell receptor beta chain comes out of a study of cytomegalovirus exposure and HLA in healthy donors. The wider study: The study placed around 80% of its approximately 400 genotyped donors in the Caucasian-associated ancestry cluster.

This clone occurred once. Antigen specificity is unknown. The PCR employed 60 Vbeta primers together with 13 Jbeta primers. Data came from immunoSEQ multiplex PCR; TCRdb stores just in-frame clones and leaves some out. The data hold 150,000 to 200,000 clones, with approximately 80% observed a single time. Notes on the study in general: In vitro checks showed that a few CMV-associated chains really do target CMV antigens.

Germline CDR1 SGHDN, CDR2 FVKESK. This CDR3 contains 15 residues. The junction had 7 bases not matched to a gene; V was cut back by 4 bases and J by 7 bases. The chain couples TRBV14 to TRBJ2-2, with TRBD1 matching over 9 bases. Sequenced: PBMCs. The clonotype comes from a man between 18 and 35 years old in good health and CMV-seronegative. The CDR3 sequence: CASSRTGGAGGELFF. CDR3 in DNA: TGTGCCAGCAGCCGAACAGGGGGCGCGGGCGGGGAGCTGTTTTTT.